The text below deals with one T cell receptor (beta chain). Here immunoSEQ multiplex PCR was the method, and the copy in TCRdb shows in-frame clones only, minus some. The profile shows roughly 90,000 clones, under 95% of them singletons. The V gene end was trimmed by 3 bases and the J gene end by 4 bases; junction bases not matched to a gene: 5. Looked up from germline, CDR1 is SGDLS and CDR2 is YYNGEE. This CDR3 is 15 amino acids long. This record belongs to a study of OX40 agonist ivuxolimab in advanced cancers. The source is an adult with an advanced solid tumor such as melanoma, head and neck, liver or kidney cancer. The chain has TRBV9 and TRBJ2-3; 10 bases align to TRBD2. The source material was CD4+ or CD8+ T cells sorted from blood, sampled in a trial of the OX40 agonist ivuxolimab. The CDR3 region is CASSASGRGADTQYF. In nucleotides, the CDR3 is TGTGCCAGCAGCGCTAGCGGGAGAGGGGCAGATACGCAGTATTTT.